What follows are 7 T cell receptor beta chains derived from one specimen sequenced in a study of cytotoxic CD8 clonotypes in ibrutinib-treated CLL. Sequencing used immunoSEQ multiplex PCR; TCRdb keeps in-frame clones, though not all of them. Of about 140,000 clones listed, 80% were seen once; the top ten hold approximately 7.6%. The sequences come from PBMCs, collected after 36 months of ibrutinib treatment. These receptors were obtained from a human donor with chronic lymphocytic leukemia.

The chain recombines TRBV10-2 with TRBJ1-5, with 10 bases aligning to TRBD1. Germline V gene lookup returns CDR1 WSHSY and CDR2 SAAADI. Germline trimming cut 1 base from V and 7 bases from J; bases unmatched to any gene: 4. This CDR3 is 15 amino acids long. Written as DNA, the CDR3 is TGCGCCAGCAGTGAGTTGACAGGGGGCCGGCAGCCCCAGCATTTT. The encoded protein is CASSELTGGRQPQHF.

The V and J genes are TRBV30 and TRBJ1-1; possible D gene TRBD1, 5 bases. Trimming pared 1 base from V and 6 bases from J, leaving 9 bases between. CDR3 size: 12 residues. In germline, CDR1 is GTSNPN, CDR2 SVGIG (reference sequence). The CDR3 region has the DNA TGTGCCTGGAGTGGTGGGACGCCTGAAGCTTTCTTT. Its protein product is CAWSGGTPEAFF.

The gene calls are TRBV5-1 and TRBJ2-3, with D possibly matching TRBD1 (6 bases). The CDR3 loop spans 15 amino acids. V was clipped by 3 bases and J by 3 bases, with 14 bases between them. Germline values: CDR1 SGHRS, CDR2 YFSETQ. The CDR3 sequence: CASSSMGARTDTQYF. The CDR3, as DNA: TGCGCCAGCAGCTCGATGGGGGCTCGGACAGATACGCAGTATTTT.

The chain is built from TRBV18 and TRBJ1-4; the D gene is possibly TRBD1 (5 bases). V was clipped by 5 bases and J by 5 bases, with 9 bases between them. Germline lookup yields CDR1 KGHSH and CDR2 LQKENI. The CDR3 consists of 13 residues. The CDR3 loop is CASSGTVNEKLFF. Written as DNA, the CDR3 is TGTGCCAGCTCAGGGACGGTGAATGAAAAACTGTTTTTT.

The chain has TRBV6-1 and TRBJ2-3, with TRBD2 as a possible D gene (6 bases). The germline V and J ends were trimmed by 6 bases and 0 bases, with 10 bases remaining between them. The CDR3 extends over 14 amino acids. Per germline, CDR1 MNHNS and CDR2 SASEGT. The CDR3 DNA reads TGTGCCAGCAGCGCCGGGACTAGCACAGATACGCAGTATTTT. It is translated as CASSAGTSTDTQYF.

This clone was seen only once. The sample has other DNA sequences that encode this CDR3 too. The CDR3 nucleotides are TGTGCCTGGAGTGTACAGGGGACAGGGCGGAGAAAGCTGTTTTTT. It is translated as CAWSVQGTGRRKLFF. The genes are TRBV30 and TRBJ1-4, with 9 bases fitting TRBD1. The CDR3 contains 15 residues. The V segment lost 0 bases and the J segment 14 bases; nucleotides outside the gene matches: 13. Germline V gene data show CDR1 as GTSNPN and CDR2 as SVGIG (reference sequence).

The rearrangement joins TRBV11-2 to TRBJ2-1, with TRBD2 identical over 7 bases. With V trimmed by 5 bases and J by 3 bases, 10 bases remained unmatched. Germline-derived CDR1 and CDR2 are SGHAT and FQNNGV. CDR3 length: 16 residues. CDR3 nucleotide sequence: TGTGCCAGCAGCCTCCCCCGAGCGGGGTACTACAATGAGCAGTTCTTC. It encodes CASSLPRAGYYNEQFF.